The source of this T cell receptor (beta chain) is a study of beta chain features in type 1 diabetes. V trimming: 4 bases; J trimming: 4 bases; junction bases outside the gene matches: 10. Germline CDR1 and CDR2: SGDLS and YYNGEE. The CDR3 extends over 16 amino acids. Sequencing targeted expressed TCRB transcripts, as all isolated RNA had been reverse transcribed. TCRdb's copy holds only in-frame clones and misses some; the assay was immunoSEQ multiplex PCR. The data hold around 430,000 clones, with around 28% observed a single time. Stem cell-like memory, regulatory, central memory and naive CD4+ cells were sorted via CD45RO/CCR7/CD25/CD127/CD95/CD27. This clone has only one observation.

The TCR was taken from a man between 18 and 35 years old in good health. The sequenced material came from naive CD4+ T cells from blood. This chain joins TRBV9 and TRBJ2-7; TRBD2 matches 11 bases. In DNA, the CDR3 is TGTGCCAGCAGCCCAGATCTAGCGGGAGGAGCTTACGAGCAGTACTTC. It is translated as CASSPDLAGGAYEQYF.